The entry below describes one T cell receptor (beta chain). Its specificity is not known. The data derive from a study of shared clonotypes between healthy human individuals. Germline V gives CDR1 LNHDA, CDR2 SQIVND (reference sequence). This CDR3 has 18 residues. V shed 5 bases, J shed 2 bases, and the junction held 10 bases outside the gene matches. All donors were Caucasian adults living in Nashville, Tennessee. Study conclusions and caveats: Compared with memory subsets, naive subsets generally had larger estimated richness. The authors sampled blood alone, and tissue repertoires likely differ.

At the deep level, the assay was run. Some clones are missing from TCRdb's copy, which holds only in-frame ones; the method was immunoSEQ multiplex PCR. This sample carries 2 million or so clones, 85% to 95% of them seen once, and the ten largest clones take more than 0.1%. The TCR originated in a man aged 18-30 years in good health. Sequenced material: naive CD4+ T cells sorted from blood. Subset defined: CD45RA+ positively selected. The chain joins TRBV19 to TRBJ1-6, with 9 nucleotides matching TRBD1. The CDR3 protein is CASSYRDRAGTYNSPLHF. CDR3 nucleotide sequence: TGTGCCAGTAGTTACCGGGACAGGGCAGGCACCTATAATTCACCCCTCCACTTT. Looking up the rest from reference TRBV19 and TRBJ1-6 gives the full variable domain: DGGITQSPKYLFRKEGQNVTLSCEQNLNHDAMYWYRQDPGQGLRLIYYSQIVNDFQKGDIAEGYSVSREKKESFPLTVTSAQKNPTAFYLCASSYRDRAGTYNSPLHFGNGTRLTVT.